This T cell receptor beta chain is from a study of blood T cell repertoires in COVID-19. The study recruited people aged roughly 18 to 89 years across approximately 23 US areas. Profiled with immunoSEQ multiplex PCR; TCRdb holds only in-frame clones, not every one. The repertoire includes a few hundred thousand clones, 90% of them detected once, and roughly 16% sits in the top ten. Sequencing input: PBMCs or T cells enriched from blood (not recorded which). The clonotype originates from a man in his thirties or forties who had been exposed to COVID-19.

Written as DNA, the CDR3 is TGTGCCAGCAGGCGGGGGCTTGACACTGAAGCTTTCTTT. It specifies CASRRGLDTEAFF. The J gene is TRBJ1-1, the V gene TRBV27, with a tentative D call TRBD1 (6 bases). CDR1 is MNHEY, CDR2 SMNVEV, per germline (reference sequence). V was pared by 6 bases and J by 3 bases, with 11 bases between. The CDR3 extends over 13 amino acids.